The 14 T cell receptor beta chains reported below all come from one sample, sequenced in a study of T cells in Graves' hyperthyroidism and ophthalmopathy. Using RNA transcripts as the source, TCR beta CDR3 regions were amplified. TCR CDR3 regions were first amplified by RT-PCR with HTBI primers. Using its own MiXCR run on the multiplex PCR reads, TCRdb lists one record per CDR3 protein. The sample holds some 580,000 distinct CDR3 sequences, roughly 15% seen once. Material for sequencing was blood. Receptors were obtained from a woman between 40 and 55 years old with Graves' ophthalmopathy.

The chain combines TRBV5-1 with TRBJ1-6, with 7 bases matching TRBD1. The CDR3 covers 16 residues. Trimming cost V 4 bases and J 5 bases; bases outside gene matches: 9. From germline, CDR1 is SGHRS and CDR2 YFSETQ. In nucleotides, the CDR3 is TGCGCCAGCAGCAATTCGGGACAGAGAAATAATTCACCCCTCCACTTT. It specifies CASSNSGQRNNSPLHF.

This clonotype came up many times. In DNA, the CDR3 is TGCGCCAGCAGCTTGGTAGGGAACCCTAACAATGAGCAGTTCTTC. This codes for CASSLVGNPNNEQFF. The genes are TRBV5-1 and TRBJ2-1, with no clear D. Trimming cost V 0 bases and J 5 bases, with 12 bases left between them. Germline-derived CDR1 and CDR2 are SGHRS and YFSETQ. The CDR3 loop spans 15 amino acids.

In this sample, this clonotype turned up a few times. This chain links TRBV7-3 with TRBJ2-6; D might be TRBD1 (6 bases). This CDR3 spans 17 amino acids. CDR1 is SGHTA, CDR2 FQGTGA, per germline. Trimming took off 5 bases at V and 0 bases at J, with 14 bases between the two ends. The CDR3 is CASSAPGQSSGANVLTF. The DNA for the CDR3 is TGTGCCAGCAGCGCACCAGGACAGAGCTCTGGGGCCAACGTCCTGACTTTC.

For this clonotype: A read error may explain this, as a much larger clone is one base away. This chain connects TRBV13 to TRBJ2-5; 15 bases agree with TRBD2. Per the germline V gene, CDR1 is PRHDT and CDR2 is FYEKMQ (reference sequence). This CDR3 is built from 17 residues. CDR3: CASSPGTSGRQQETRYF. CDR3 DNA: TGTGCCAGCAGCCCAGGGACTAGCGGGAGGCAACAAGAGACCCGGTACTTC.

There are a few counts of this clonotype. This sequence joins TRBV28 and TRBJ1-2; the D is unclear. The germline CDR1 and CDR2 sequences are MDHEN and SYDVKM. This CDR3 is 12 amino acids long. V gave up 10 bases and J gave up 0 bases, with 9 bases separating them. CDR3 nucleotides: TGTGCCACTTCGGAACCTAACTATGGCTACACCTTC. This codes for CATSEPNYGYTF.

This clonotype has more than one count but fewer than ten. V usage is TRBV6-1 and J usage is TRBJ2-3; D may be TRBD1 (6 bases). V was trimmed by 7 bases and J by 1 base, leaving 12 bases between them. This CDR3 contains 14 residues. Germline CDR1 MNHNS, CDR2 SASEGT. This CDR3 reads CASMNRQGTDTQYF. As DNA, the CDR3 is TGTGCCAGCATGAACCGACAGGGCACAGATACGCAGTATTTT.

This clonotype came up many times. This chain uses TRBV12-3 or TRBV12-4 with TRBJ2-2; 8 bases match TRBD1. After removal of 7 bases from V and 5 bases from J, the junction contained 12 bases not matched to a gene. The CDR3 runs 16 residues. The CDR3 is CASTRQGIKRTGELFF. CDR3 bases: TGTGCCAGCACCAGACAGGGGATTAAGAGAACCGGGGAGCTGTTTTTT.

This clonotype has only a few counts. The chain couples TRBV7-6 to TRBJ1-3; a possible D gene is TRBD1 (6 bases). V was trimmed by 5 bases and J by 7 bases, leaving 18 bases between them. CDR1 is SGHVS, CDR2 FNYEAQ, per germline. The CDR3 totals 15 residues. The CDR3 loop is CASSQAGGRGNTIYF. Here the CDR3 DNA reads TGTGCCAGCAGCCAGGCTGGGGGGCGCGGGAACACCATATATTTT.

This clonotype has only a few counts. The CDR3 region has the DNA TGTGCCAGCAGTTTATCCGGACAGGGTTACTACGAGCAGTACTTC. Translating it yields CASSLSGQGYYEQYF. The rearrangement uses TRBV27 and TRBJ2-7; TRBD1 matches 8 bases. Germline CDR1 MNHEY, CDR2 SMNVEV (reference sequence). V shed 0 bases and J 3 bases; nucleotides not matched to a gene: 4. CDR3 length: 15 amino acids.

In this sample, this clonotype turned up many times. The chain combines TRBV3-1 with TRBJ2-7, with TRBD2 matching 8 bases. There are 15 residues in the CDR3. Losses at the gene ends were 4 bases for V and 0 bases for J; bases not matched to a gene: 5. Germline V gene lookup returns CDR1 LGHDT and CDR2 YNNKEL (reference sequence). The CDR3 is CASSLQRGPSYEQYF. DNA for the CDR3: TGTGCCAGCAGCCTTCAGCGGGGGCCCTCCTACGAGCAGTACTTC.

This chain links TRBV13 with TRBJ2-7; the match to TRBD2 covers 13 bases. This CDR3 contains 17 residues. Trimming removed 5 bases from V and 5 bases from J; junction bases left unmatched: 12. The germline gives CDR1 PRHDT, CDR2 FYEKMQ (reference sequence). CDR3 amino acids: CASSETSGGALRDEQYF. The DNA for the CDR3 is TGTGCCAGCAGCGAAACTAGCGGGGGGGCCCTCCGTGACGAGCAGTACTTC.

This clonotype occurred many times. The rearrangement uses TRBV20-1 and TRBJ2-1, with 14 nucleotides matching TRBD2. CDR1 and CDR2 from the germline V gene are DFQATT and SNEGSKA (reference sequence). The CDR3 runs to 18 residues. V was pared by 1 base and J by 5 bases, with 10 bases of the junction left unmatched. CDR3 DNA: TGCAGTGCTAGAGCCCCGATGGGACTAGCGGGAGTTCACAATGAGCAGTTCTTC. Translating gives CSARAPMGLAGVHNEQFF.

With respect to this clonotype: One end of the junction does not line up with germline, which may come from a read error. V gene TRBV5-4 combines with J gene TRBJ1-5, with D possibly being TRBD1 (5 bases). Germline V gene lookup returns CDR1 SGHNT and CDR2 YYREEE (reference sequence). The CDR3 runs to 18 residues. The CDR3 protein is CASSFGGGEPYSNQPQHF. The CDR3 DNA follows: TGTGCCAGCAGCTTTGGGGGGGGGGAACCATATAGCAATCAGCCTCAGCATTTT.

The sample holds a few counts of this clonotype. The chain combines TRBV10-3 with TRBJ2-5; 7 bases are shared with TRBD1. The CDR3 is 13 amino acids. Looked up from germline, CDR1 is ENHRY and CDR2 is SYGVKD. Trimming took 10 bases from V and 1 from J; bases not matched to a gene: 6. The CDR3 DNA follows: TGTGCCACTGAGACAGGGCGCCAAGAGACCCAGTACTTC. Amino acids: CATETGRQETQYF.